These T cell receptor beta chains were read from a single sample in a study of CXCR3-negative and CXCR3-positive naive CD8 T cells. TCRdb processed the 5' RACE reads again and assigns one entry to each CDR3 protein, with no DNA. The record lists fewer than 60,000 distinct CDR3 sequences, of which the ten most abundant hold 20% to 25%. The sample was memory CD8+ T cells from blood. The source is a human donor in good health. Some clones in this sample may be carry-over from other donors' samples. Each CDR3 is given with its conserved first and last residue. The order of the fields is V gene, J gene, clone size, CDR3 protein. Expanded clones are given a class, and other clones once, few, many or no size at all.

v_call: TRBV20-1
j_call: TRBJ2-1
clone_size: -
cdr3_aa: CSARDKWLAGMDEQFF

v_call: TRBV29-1
j_call: TRBJ2-2
clone_size: -
cdr3_aa: CSVDWGAGNGELFF

v_call: TRBV27
j_call: TRBJ2-1
clone_size: -
cdr3_aa: CASERTSGNEQFF

v_call: TRBV7-9
j_call: TRBJ2-5
clone_size: -
cdr3_aa: CASSLGKETQYF

v_call: TRBV4-3
j_call: TRBJ2-2
clone_size: -
cdr3_aa: CASSPRAGGAGELFF

v_call: TRBV20-1
j_call: TRBJ2-7
clone_size: -
cdr3_aa: CSARDSQGNYEQYF

v_call: TRBV6-6
j_call: TRBJ1-2
clone_size: -
cdr3_aa: CASSLSRTDFYGYTF

v_call: TRBV6-6
j_call: TRBJ1-1
clone_size: -
cdr3_aa: CASSLFARGANTEAFF

v_call: TRBV29-1
j_call: TRBJ2-1
clone_size: -
cdr3_aa: CSVGAGGNEQFF

v_call: TRBV7-6
j_call: TRBJ2-5
clone_size: -
cdr3_aa: CASSPSWGLAGQETQYF

v_call: TRBV9
j_call: TRBJ2-3
clone_size: -
cdr3_aa: CASSVLAGGATDTQYF

v_call: TRBV7-9
j_call: TRBJ1-3
clone_size: -
cdr3_aa: CASSTNLMRNTIYF

v_call: TRBV20-1
j_call: TRBJ2-2
clone_size: -
cdr3_aa: CSAREWPKQGAGELFF

v_call: TRBV20-1
j_call: TRBJ2-1
clone_size: -
cdr3_aa: CSARAREAEQFF

v_call: TRBV6-2/TRBV6-3
j_call: TRBJ2-2
clone_size: -
cdr3_aa: CASSSDFGGELFF

v_call: TRBV11-2
j_call: TRBJ2-7
clone_size: -
cdr3_aa: CASSPPGQGYEQYF

v_call: TRBV12-3/TRBV12-4
j_call: TRBJ2-1
clone_size: -
cdr3_aa: CASSLGASGGAEQFF

v_call: TRBV5-1
j_call: TRBJ2-6
clone_size: -
cdr3_aa: CASSPDMAFSGANVLTF

v_call: TRBV7-9
j_call: TRBJ2-1
clone_size: -
cdr3_aa: CASSTPIPGQGTPSSYNEQFF

v_call: TRBV24-1
j_call: TRBJ2-2
clone_size: medium-sized
cdr3_aa: CATSHGLGETGELFF

v_call: TRBV4-1
j_call: TRBJ1-2
clone_size: -
cdr3_aa: CASSPAGGGNYGYTF

v_call: TRBV6-4
j_call: TRBJ2-1
clone_size: -
cdr3_aa: CASALRDRDEQFF

v_call: TRBV20-1
j_call: TRBJ2-7
clone_size: -
cdr3_aa: CSARDQTSYEQYF

v_call: TRBV20-1
j_call: TRBJ1-1
clone_size: -
cdr3_aa: CSAGTGLEAEAFF

v_call: TRBV29-1
j_call: TRBJ1-2
clone_size: -
cdr3_aa: CSALTPGPPDYGYTF

v_call: TRBV3-1
j_call: TRBJ2-2
clone_size: -
cdr3_aa: CASSWGTSNTGELFF

v_call: TRBV29-1
j_call: TRBJ1-3
clone_size: -
cdr3_aa: CSVDGGQGNTIYF

v_call: TRBV29-1
j_call: TRBJ2-7
clone_size: -
cdr3_aa: CSVAGDSYEQYF

v_call: TRBV29-1
j_call: TRBJ2-7
clone_size: -
cdr3_aa: CSIHPPGQDYEQYF

v_call: TRBV12-3/TRBV12-4
j_call: TRBJ1-2
clone_size: -
cdr3_aa: CASSLSYGQGKVKYGYTF

v_call: TRBV20-1
j_call: TRBJ2-5
clone_size: -
cdr3_aa: CSARKTGSQETQYF